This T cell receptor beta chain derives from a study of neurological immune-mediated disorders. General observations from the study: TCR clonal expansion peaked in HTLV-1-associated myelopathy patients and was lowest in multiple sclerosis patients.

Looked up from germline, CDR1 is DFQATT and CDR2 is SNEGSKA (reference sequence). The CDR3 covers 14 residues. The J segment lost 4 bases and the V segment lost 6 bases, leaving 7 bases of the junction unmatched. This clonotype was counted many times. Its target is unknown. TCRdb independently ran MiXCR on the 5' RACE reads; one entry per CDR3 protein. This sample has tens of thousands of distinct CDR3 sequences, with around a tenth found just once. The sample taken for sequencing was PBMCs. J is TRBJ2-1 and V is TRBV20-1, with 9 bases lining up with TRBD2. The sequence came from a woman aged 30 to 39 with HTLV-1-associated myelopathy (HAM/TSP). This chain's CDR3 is CSAMLSGGYNEQFF. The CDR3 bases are TGCAGTGCGATGCTTAGCGGGGGTTACAATGAGCAGTTCTTC.